The TCR beta chain under discussion was sequenced for a study of blood T cell repertoires in COVID-19. The overall study: COVID-19 samples from acute and convalescent phases originated in the United States, Italy and Spain.

The CDR3 covers 15 residues. V shed 4 bases, J shed 7 bases, and the junction held 8 bases outside the gene matches. The germline V gene encodes CDR1 SGDLS and CDR2 YYNGEE. Assay used: immunoSEQ multiplex PCR; TCRdb lists only in-frame clones, some missing. This sample carries 200,000 to 250,000 clones, over 65% of them seen once, and the ten largest clones take 2% to 3%. Specimen: peripheral blood. The chain combines TRBV9 with TRBJ2-1; TRBD1 aligns across 10 bases. This sequence originates from a woman aged 70-85 years with active or convalescent COVID-19. The CDR3 DNA is TGTGCCAGCAGCCCAACCGGGACAGGGGAGAATGAGCAGTTCTTC. Protein: CASSPTGTGENEQFF.